Included here is one TCR beta chain sequence, with context. This entry is derived from a study of cytomegalovirus exposure and HLA in healthy donors. The V and J ends lost 1 base and 1 base respectively, with 10 bases between them. CDR3 length: 15 amino acids. The germline CDR1 and CDR2 sequences are MGHRA and YSYEKL. The PCR contained 60 Vbeta and 13 Jbeta primers. Some clones are missing from TCRdb's copy, which holds only in-frame ones; the method was immunoSEQ multiplex PCR. The data contain some 180,000 clones, roughly three quarters of them singletons. The gene calls are TRBV4-1 and TRBJ1-1; weak D call: TRBD1 (6 bases). This sequence was found in a young woman in good health and CMV-seropositive. Sequences were obtained from PBMCs. Here the CDR3 DNA reads TGCGCCAGCAGCCAAGTGGGACATAGGAACACTGAAGCTTTCTTT. Protein sequence: CASSQVGHRNTEAFF.